Given below is one T cell receptor (beta chain) in context. Antigen: not known. Those who donated, Caucasian adults without exception, all lived in Nashville, Tennessee. This record belongs to a study of shared clonotypes between healthy human individuals. Notes on the study in general: An expected dependence of interdonor clonotype sharing on sequencing depth was noted.

The CDR3 length is 19 residues. From germline, CDR1 is SGDLS and CDR2 YYNGEE. Between the trimmed V and J ends, which lost 0 bases and 4 bases, there was a span of 23 bases. Unsorted PBMC DNA was sequenced on ten immunoSEQ deep assay plates. The table came from immunoSEQ multiplex PCR; TCRdb's copy has only in-frame clones and leaves some out. Here the sample spans approximately 510,000 clones, 75% to 85% being singletons. This clonotype was obtained from a woman aged 40-49 years in good health. Some clones in this sample may be carry-over from other donors' samples. The sample consisted of PBMCs. The chain couples TRBV9 to TRBJ2-1; D may correspond to TRBD1 or TRBD2 (5 bases each). CDR3 nucleotide sequence: TGTGCCAGCAGCGTAGCTACGAGGACTTCATTCTCAGGGTACAATGAGCAGTTCTTC. Translating gives CASSVATRTSFSGYNEQFF.